The clone carrying this T cell receptor beta chain was detected many times. This entry is derived from a study of blood T cell repertoires in COVID-19. About the study: The United States, Italy and Spain were the sources of the acute and convalescent COVID-19 samples. In each case, the material was cDNA or gDNA derived from T cells, B-cell-depleted T cells, or PBMCs.

Authors' processing steps: Amplification of reference gene primers was used by the study to estimate nucleated cell counts. The method was immunoSEQ multiplex PCR; TCRdb's version includes in-frame clones alone and lacks a portion of them. D and trimming were read from the DNA, whereas the V and J calls and clone size are those reported in that table. The data contain roughly 190,000 clones, roughly 86% of them singletons. This CDR3 spans 11 amino acids. Germline V gene lookup returns CDR1 LNHDA and CDR2 SQIVND (reference sequence). The V gene lost 8 bases and the J gene lost 6 bases, with 9 bases spanning the gap.

This TCR was recovered from a man between 70 and 80 years old with acute or convalescent COVID-19. The rearrangement links TRBV19 to TRBJ2-3; D might be TRBD2 (5 bases). What was sequenced was peripheral blood. The CDR3 region has the DNA TGTGCCAGTCAAGCGGCGGATACGCAGTATTTT. The encoded protein is CASQAADTQYF.